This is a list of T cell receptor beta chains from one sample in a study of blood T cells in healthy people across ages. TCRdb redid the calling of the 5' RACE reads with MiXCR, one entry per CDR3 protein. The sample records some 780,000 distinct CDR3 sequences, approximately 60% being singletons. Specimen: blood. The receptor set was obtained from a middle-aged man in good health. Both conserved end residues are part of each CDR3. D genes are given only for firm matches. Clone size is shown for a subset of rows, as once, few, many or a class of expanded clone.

CDR3 protein: CASSYGAVEQYF
CDR3 DNA: TGTGCCAGCAGTTACGGCGCGGTCGAGCAGTACTTC
CDR3 length: 12
J gene: TRBJ2-7
V gene: TRBV6-6
clone size: .
D gene: .

CDR3 protein: CASSYSRAETYEQYF
CDR3 DNA: TGTGCCAGCAGTTACTCTAGGGCGGAGACCTACGAGCAGTACTTC
CDR3 length: 15
J gene: TRBJ2-7
V gene: TRBV6-5
clone size: .
D gene: .

CDR3 protein: CASSLGGPSNEQYF
CDR3 DNA: TGTGCCAGCAGCTTAGGGGGACCCTCAAATGAGCAGTACTTC
CDR3 length: 14
J gene: TRBJ2-5
V gene: TRBV11-3
clone size: .
D gene: .

CDR3 protein: CASSTAGAAGNSPLHF
CDR3 DNA: TGTGCCAGCAGCACCGCCGGGGCGGCGGGTAATTCACCCCTCCACTTT
CDR3 length: 16
J gene: TRBJ1-6
V gene: TRBV7-8
clone size: .
D gene: .

CDR3 protein: CATSRGQGIYTGFF
CDR3 DNA: TGTGCCACCAGCAGGGGACAGGGCATCTATACTGGGTTTTTT
CDR3 length: 14
J gene: TRBJ1-4
V gene: TRBV15
clone size: .
D gene: TRBD1

CDR3 protein: CASSLEPVDIQYF
CDR3 DNA: TGTGCCAGCAGCTTAGAACCCGTGGACATTCAGTACTTC
CDR3 length: 13
J gene: TRBJ2-4
V gene: TRBV11-2
clone size: .
D gene: .

CDR3 protein: CASSLKGGLAGLQFTDTQYF
CDR3 DNA: TGTGCCAGCAGTTTAAAGGGAGGACTAGCGGGACTTCAGTTCACAGATACGCAGTATTTT
CDR3 length: 20
J gene: TRBJ2-3
V gene: TRBV28
clone size: .
D gene: TRBD2

CDR3 protein: CSVTTQYNEQFF
CDR3 DNA: TGCAGCGTCACCACCCAGTACAATGAGCAGTTCTTC
CDR3 length: 12
J gene: TRBJ2-1
V gene: TRBV29-1
clone size: .
D gene: .

CDR3 protein: CASSPEYRKYEQYF
CDR3 DNA: TGTGCCAGCAGCCCAGAGTATCGTAAGTACGAGCAGTACTTC
CDR3 length: 14
J gene: TRBJ2-7
V gene: TRBV7-9
clone size: once
D gene: .

CDR3 protein: CASSFRTSGPNNEQYF
CDR3 DNA: TGTGCCAGCAGTTTCCGGACTAGCGGGCCGAACAACGAGCAGTACTTC
CDR3 length: 16
J gene: TRBJ2-7
V gene: TRBV6-5
clone size: .
D gene: TRBD2

CDR3 protein: CASSLGDRGTETQYF
CDR3 DNA: TGTGCCAGCAGCTTAGGGGACAGGGGGACTGAGACCCAGTACTTC
CDR3 length: 15
J gene: TRBJ2-5
V gene: TRBV7-9
clone size: .
D gene: TRBD1

CDR3 protein: CASSAGADTQYF
CDR3 DNA: TGTGCCAGCAGTGCTGGGGCAGATACGCAGTATTTT
CDR3 length: 12
J gene: TRBJ2-3
V gene: TRBV27
clone size: .
D gene: .

CDR3 protein: CASSLEGDRGQVEGYTF
CDR3 DNA: TGTGCCAGCAGCTTAGAAGGGGACAGGGGGCAAGTCGAGGGCTACACCTTC
CDR3 length: 17
J gene: TRBJ1-2
V gene: TRBV7-2
clone size: .
D gene: TRBD1

CDR3 protein: CASSRTLAGGREQYF
CDR3 DNA: TGTGCCAGCAGCCGTACTTTAGCGGGAGGGCGCGAGCAGTACTTC
CDR3 length: 15
J gene: TRBJ2-7
V gene: TRBV11-3
clone size: many
D gene: TRBD2

CDR3 protein: CSVTRDGVYEQYF
CDR3 DNA: TGCAGCGTCACGCGGGACGGGGTATACGAGCAGTACTTC
CDR3 length: 13
J gene: TRBJ2-7
V gene: TRBV29-1
clone size: few
D gene: .

CDR3 protein: CASRTQGARGHTF
CDR3 DNA: TGTGCCAGCAGAACCCAGGGGGCACGTGGCCACACCTTC
CDR3 length: 13
J gene: TRBJ1-2
V gene: TRBV12-3/TRBV12-4
clone size: .
D gene: TRBD1

CDR3 protein: CASNRANYGYTF
CDR3 DNA: TGTGCCAGCAACAGGGCCAACTATGGCTACACCTTC
CDR3 length: 12
J gene: TRBJ1-2
V gene: TRBV2
clone size: few
D gene: .

CDR3 protein: CASSNTKNIQYF
CDR3 DNA: TGTGCCAGCAGTAACACCAAAAACATTCAGTACTTC
CDR3 length: 12
J gene: TRBJ2-4
V gene: TRBV12-3/TRBV12-4
clone size: few
D gene: .

CDR3 protein: CATSRVREGGTDTQYF
CDR3 DNA: TGTGCCACCAGCAGAGTGCGGGAAGGGGGCACAGATACGCAGTATTTT
CDR3 length: 16
J gene: TRBJ2-3
V gene: TRBV15
clone size: .
D gene: .

CDR3 protein: CATIKGVRETQYF
CDR3 DNA: TGTGCCACAATCAAGGGGGTCAGAGAGACCCAGTACTTC
CDR3 length: 13
J gene: TRBJ2-5
V gene: TRBV24-1
clone size: .
D gene: .

CDR3 protein: CASSSKAGGRGFYSYEQYF
CDR3 DNA: TGTGCCAGCAGCTCTAAGGCAGGAGGGAGGGGTTTTTATTCCTACGAGCAGTACTTC
CDR3 length: 19
J gene: TRBJ2-7
V gene: TRBV7-2
clone size: .
D gene: TRBD2

CDR3 protein: CASSYTGQGDQPQHF
CDR3 DNA: TGTGCCAGCTCGTATACAGGCCAGGGTGATCAGCCCCAGCATTTT
CDR3 length: 15
J gene: TRBJ1-5
V gene: TRBV18
clone size: .
D gene: .

CDR3 protein: CASSQGRKNTEAFF
CDR3 DNA: TGTGCCAGCAGTCAGGGACGGAAGAACACTGAAGCTTTCTTT
CDR3 length: 14
J gene: TRBJ1-1
V gene: TRBV6-5
clone size: .
D gene: .

CDR3 protein: CAISENEETQYF
CDR3 DNA: TGTGCCATCAGTGAAAATGAGGAGACCCAGTACTTC
CDR3 length: 12
J gene: TRBJ2-5
V gene: TRBV10-3
clone size: .
D gene: .

CDR3 protein: CASSHLQGRGYQETQYF
CDR3 DNA: TGTGCCAGCAGCCACCTACAGGGAAGGGGGTACCAAGAGACCCAGTACTTC
CDR3 length: 17
J gene: TRBJ2-5
V gene: TRBV14
clone size: .
D gene: .

CDR3 protein: CASSQMKGGVAFGYTF
CDR3 DNA: TGCGCCAGCAGCCAAATGAAGGGGGGAGTTGCCTTTGGCTACACCTTC
CDR3 length: 16
J gene: TRBJ1-2
V gene: TRBV4-3
clone size: .
D gene: .

CDR3 protein: CSAKTGQGSYEQYF
CDR3 DNA: TGCAGCGCTAAAACGGGACAGGGCTCCTACGAGCAGTACTTC
CDR3 length: 14
J gene: TRBJ2-7
V gene: TRBV29-1
clone size: .
D gene: TRBD1

CDR3 protein: CATSRGASGTNIQYF
CDR3 DNA: TGTGCCACCAGCAGAGGGGCGTCAGGTACAAACATTCAGTACTTC
CDR3 length: 15
J gene: TRBJ2-4
V gene: TRBV15
clone size: .
D gene: .

CDR3 protein: CASRYYRGPYTF
CDR3 DNA: TGCGCCAGCAGATACTACCGTGGACCCTACACCTTC
CDR3 length: 12
J gene: TRBJ1-2
V gene: TRBV10-2
clone size: .
D gene: .

CDR3 protein: CASMRGPGQNGDTEAFF
CDR3 DNA: TGTGCCAGCATGAGGGGGCCAGGACAAAACGGGGACACTGAAGCTTTCTTT
CDR3 length: 17
J gene: TRBJ1-1
V gene: TRBV6-1
clone size: .
D gene: TRBD1

CDR3 protein: CASSLDNSGYYEQYF
CDR3 DNA: TGTGCCAGCAGCTTAGATAATAGCGGCTACTACGAGCAGTACTTC
CDR3 length: 15
J gene: TRBJ2-7
V gene: TRBV7-2
clone size: .
D gene: .

CDR3 protein: CSANPAGGGYEQYF
CDR3 DNA: TGCAGTGCTAACCCCGCAGGGGGCGGCTACGAGCAGTACTTC
CDR3 length: 14
J gene: TRBJ2-7
V gene: TRBV20-1
clone size: .
D gene: TRBD1

CDR3 protein: CASSWDRGEDTQYF
CDR3 DNA: TGCGCCAGCAGCTGGGACAGGGGGGAAGATACGCAGTATTTT
CDR3 length: 14
J gene: TRBJ2-3
V gene: TRBV5-1
clone size: .
D gene: TRBD1

CDR3 protein: CASSVNRDEQYF
CDR3 DNA: TGTGCCAGCAGCGTCAATAGGGACGAGCAGTACTTC
CDR3 length: 12
J gene: TRBJ2-7
V gene: TRBV7-2
clone size: .
D gene: .

CDR3 protein: CASSPSPGKQETQYF
CDR3 DNA: TGTGCCAGCAGCCCTAGTCCCGGAAAACAAGAGACCCAGTACTTC
CDR3 length: 15
J gene: TRBJ2-5
V gene: TRBV4-2
clone size: few
D gene: .

CDR3 protein: CSATPYGYTF
CDR3 DNA: TGCAGTGCTACGCCCTATGGCTACACCTTC
CDR3 length: 10
J gene: TRBJ1-2
V gene: TRBV20-1
clone size: .
D gene: .

CDR3 protein: CASSQVQGEAFF
CDR3 DNA: TGTGCCAGCAGCCAAGTACAGGGAGAAGCTTTCTTT
CDR3 length: 12
J gene: TRBJ1-1
V gene: TRBV4-2
clone size: .
D gene: .

CDR3 protein: CASSDPREGRGNYGYTF
CDR3 DNA: TGTGCCAGCAGTGATCCCCGAGAGGGCAGGGGGAACTATGGCTACACCTTC
CDR3 length: 17
J gene: TRBJ1-2
V gene: TRBV6-1
clone size: .
D gene: TRBD1

CDR3 protein: CSAEPATGVNEQFF
CDR3 DNA: TGCAGTGCGGAACCAGCGACAGGGGTGAATGAGCAGTTCTTC
CDR3 length: 14
J gene: TRBJ2-1
V gene: TRBV20-1
clone size: .
D gene: TRBD1

CDR3 protein: CASRLAGGPSSYEQYF
CDR3 DNA: TGTGCCAGCAGACTAGCGGGGGGACCCAGCTCCTACGAGCAGTACTTC
CDR3 length: 16
J gene: TRBJ2-7
V gene: TRBV9
clone size: .
D gene: TRBD2

CDR3 protein: CAISETGGPQDTRYF
CDR3 DNA: TGTGCCATCAGTGAAACAGGGGGCCCACAAGATACGCGGTATTTT
CDR3 length: 15
J gene: TRBJ2-3
V gene: TRBV10-3
clone size: once
D gene: TRBD1

CDR3 protein: CASSALRSFNTDTQYF
CDR3 DNA: TGTGCCAGCAGCGCCCTCAGGTCTTTTAACACAGATACGCAGTATTTT
CDR3 length: 16
J gene: TRBJ2-3
V gene: TRBV9
clone size: few
D gene: .